The clone carrying this TCR beta chain occurred many times. Antigen unknown. Trimming shortened V by 0 bases and J by 4 bases, and 14 bases separated the two germline ends. The CDR3 contains 15 residues. CDR1 SGHRS and CDR2 YFSETQ come from the germline V gene. CDR3-region Arm-PCR and iRepertoire HTBI primers produced the TCR beta libraries. MiXCR, run by TCRdb on the multiplex PCR reads, gives a single entry per CDR3 protein. Of 350,000 to 500,000 distinct CDR3 sequences detected, about 15% appear once; the ten largest clones hold approximately 19%. The record originates from a study of regulatory T cells in long-lasting Graves disease. Study-wide points: Those with persistent Graves' had less TCR diversity than newly diagnosed patients.

Stated time point: newly diagnosed GD, antithyroid drugs for less than 3 months. The TCR library was made from RNA that had been extracted from PBMCs in TRIzol. Collection of peripheral blood (roughly 9.7 milliliters) was done using EDTA tubes. These data are also associated with another study on T cells in Graves' hyperthyroidism and ophthalmopathy. That publication notes: Uncontrolled infection, other autoimmune disease, pregnancy or lactation excluded patients. In blood, most of the thyroid clonotypes expanded above 0.001 were also present.

This chain connects TRBV5-1 to TRBJ2-7, with D possibly matching TRBD1 (5 bases). This TCR derives from a woman aged 50 to 60 with Graves disease. The specimen was peripheral blood mononuclear cells (PBMCs), collected at new diagnosis, from a patient treated with antithyroid drugs. CDR3 sequence (DNA): TGCGCCAGCAGCTTGGGGCAGGGAAGAGGATACGAGCAGTACTTC. Its protein is CASSLGQGRGYEQYF.